This is a list of T cell receptor beta chains from one sample in a study of blood T cells in healthy people across ages. TCRdb fed the 5' RACE reads into MiXCR, producing one record per CDR3 protein. The profile shows about 1 million distinct CDR3 sequences, 35% to 50% of them singletons. Sequenced: blood. The receptors originated from a woman aged 60-75 years in good health. Each CDR3 is given with its conserved first and last residue. The D gene is left open where the match is weak. Clone size is shown for a subset of rows, as once, few, many or a class of expanded clone.

clone_size	v_call	d_call	j_call	cdr3_length	cdr3_nt	cdr3_aa
once	TRBV7-7	-	TRBJ2-5	14	TGTGCCAGCAGCCCCAGACTAGTCGGAGAGACCCAGTACTTC	CASSPRLVGETQYF
-	TRBV9	TRBD1	TRBJ2-7	15	TGTGCCAGCAGCGGACAGGGTGGTCCTCGAGGCGAGCAGTACTTC	CASSGQGGPRGEQYF
-	TRBV4-1	-	TRBJ2-1	19	TGCGCCAGCAGCCAAGCCCGCTTCTACGGGCCGGGGGGCAACAATGAGCAGTTCTTC	CASSQARFYGPGGNNEQFF
-	TRBV9	-	TRBJ2-4	17	TGTGCCAGCAGCGTAGATTCGGGGGCGGGAGTCAAAAACATTCAGTACTTC	CASSVDSGAGVKNIQYF
few	TRBV7-6	-	TRBJ1-6	14	TGTGCCAGCAGCTTCAAAATCAATAATTCACCCCTCCACTTT	CASSFKINNSPLHF
many	TRBV11-2	-	TRBJ2-5	16	TGTGCCAGCAGCTTAGGGCTTGGGGGACGGCAAGAGACCCAGTACTTC	CASSLGLGGRQETQYF
-	TRBV4-1	TRBD2	TRBJ2-1	16	TGCGTCAGCAGCCAGTCAACGGGAGGTGCCTACAATGAGCAGTTCTTC	CVSSQSTGGAYNEQFF
-	TRBV20-1	-	TRBJ1-4	16	TGCAGTGCTAGTGCGCCGTGGGCTGTCGAATACGGAAAACTGTTTTTT	CSASAPWAVEYGKLFF
-	TRBV5-5	-	TRBJ1-3	14	TGTGCCAGCAGCTTGCTTACGGTCGGAAACACCATATATTTT	CASSLLTVGNTIYF
-	TRBV5-1	-	TRBJ2-3	15	TGCGCCAGCAGAAATCCCCCGCGGGATGGAGATACGCAGTATTTT	CASRNPPRDGDTQYF
many	TRBV27	-	TRBJ2-5	13	TGTGCCAGCAGAGGACATCACCAAGAGACCCAGTACTTC	CASRGHHQETQYF
-	TRBV12-3/TRBV12-4	-	TRBJ2-7	15	TGTGCCAGCAGTCCAGGCTTCCGGGCCGCAAACGAGCAGTACTTC	CASSPGFRAANEQYF
few	TRBV12-3/TRBV12-4	-	TRBJ2-7	15	TGTGCCAGCAGTCCACTCGGGACCGAGCTCTACGAGCAGTACTTC	CASSPLGTELYEQYF
-	TRBV20-1	TRBD1	TRBJ2-7	13	TGCAGTGCTTTACAGGGGGCTTACTACGAGCAGTACTTC	CSALQGAYYEQYF
-	TRBV28	TRBD1	TRBJ2-1	15	TGTGCCAGCAGTTTTGGGGGACAGGGTAACAATGAGCAGTTCTTC	CASSFGGQGNNEQFF
many	TRBV4-1	-	TRBJ2-5	15	TGCGCCAGCAGCCGGTCGATGGGGGAGCAAGAGACCCAGTACTTC	CASSRSMGEQETQYF
few	TRBV12-5	-	TRBJ1-2	12	TGTGCTAGTGGTTTGGAGAGCTATGGCTACACCTTC	CASGLESYGYTF
-	TRBV15	-	TRBJ2-3	17	TGTGCCACCAGCAGAGATAGTATCGGGATGGGCACAGATACGCAGTATTTT	CATSRDSIGMGTDTQYF
once	TRBV28	-	TRBJ1-3	15	TGTGCCAGCGGTGAGGGAATTAACTCTGGAAACACCATATATTTT	CASGEGINSGNTIYF
-	TRBV12-3/TRBV12-4	TRBD2	TRBJ2-3	20	TGTGCCAGCAGTTTAGTTGTTAGGGGACTAGCGGGACTTAACGCAGATACGCAGTATTTT	CASSLVVRGLAGLNADTQYF
-	TRBV12-3/TRBV12-4	-	TRBJ2-7	13	TGTGCCAGCAGTTTAGGAGCGGTTAATGAGCAGTACTTC	CASSLGAVNEQYF
-	TRBV6-1	-	TRBJ1-2	11	TGTGCCAGCAGCGAACGGAGAGGCTACACCTTC	CASSERRGYTF
few	TRBV29-1	-	TRBJ2-1	15	TGCAGCGTTGCGGGTGTATTACCGACCTACAATGAGCAGTTCTTC	CSVAGVLPTYNEQFF
-	TRBV20-1	-	TRBJ2-3	14	TGCAGTGCTAGAGGTGGCTGGACCACAGATACGCAGTATTTT	CSARGGWTTDTQYF
few	TRBV20-1	-	TRBJ2-5	14	TGCAGTGCCAGAGGGGGAGGGAACTACAATGAGCAGTACTTC	CSARGGGNYNEQYF
few	TRBV9	TRBD1	TRBJ2-7	14	TGTGCCAGCAGCGTAGCGGGACAGGGACGGGAGCAGTACTTC	CASSVAGQGREQYF
-	TRBV5-1	TRBD1	TRBJ2-3	14	TGCGCCAGCACCCCAGGGGGCAACACAGATACGCAGTATTTT	CASTPGGNTDTQYF
-	TRBV20-1	TRBD2	TRBJ2-1	14	TGCAGTGCTAGAGATTGGACTAGCCTCAATGAGCAGTTCTTC	CSARDWTSLNEQFF
-	TRBV29-1	-	TRBJ2-7	12	TGCAGCGTTGGTTCAGGGATCGACGAGCAGTACTTC	CSVGSGIDEQYF
-	TRBV20-1	-	TRBJ2-3	15	TGCAGTGCTAGAGATGCGGGGGCCGCGAGGAATACGCAGTATTTT	CSARDAGAARNTQYF
few	TRBV20-1	-	TRBJ2-3	13	TGCAGTGCTTCGGGGCAGACTACAGATACGCAGTATTTT	CSASGQTTDTQYF
-	TRBV12-3/TRBV12-4	-	TRBJ2-1	17	TGTGCCAGCACCCAAAGGCTCGGTGGAGGGTTACGGAATGAGCAGTTCTTC	CASTQRLGGGLRNEQFF
-	TRBV6-6	-	TRBJ2-7	13	TGCGCCAGCAGTTACCCACAGGGTGGCGAGCAGTACTTC	CASSYPQGGEQYF
-	TRBV6-2/TRBV6-3	TRBD1	TRBJ1-2	15	TGTGCCAGCAGTCAGACAGGGGGCACTATCTATGGCTACACCTTC	CASSQTGGTIYGYTF
few	TRBV3-1	-	TRBJ2-3	17	TGTGCCAGCAGCCAAAAATTTAGGGATTTCGGCACAGATACGCAGTATTTT	CASSQKFRDFGTDTQYF
-	TRBV6-2/TRBV6-3	TRBD1	TRBJ2-1	17	TGTGCCAGCAGACCAAGCCCGTTTACGGGACAGTTCTATGAGCAGTTCTTC	CASRPSPFTGQFYEQFF
-	TRBV11-3	-	TRBJ2-5	13	TGTGCCAGCAGCTCATCGGTAAGGGAGACCCAGTACTTC	CASSSSVRETQYF
-	TRBV5-4	-	TRBJ2-7	14	TGTGCCAGCAGCTGGCAGGGGGGTACCTACGAGCAGTACTTC	CASSWQGGTYEQYF
once	TRBV27	TRBD1	TRBJ2-7	13	TGTGCCAGCAGTACCCCAGGGGGCAATGAGCAGTACTTC	CASSTPGGNEQYF
once	TRBV6-1	-	TRBJ1-1	12	TGTGCCAGCAGTGCTGTGAACACTGAAGCTTTCTTT	CASSAVNTEAFF
-	TRBV28	TRBD2	TRBJ2-2	16	TGTGCCAGCAGTCCTCCCGGCGGGAGGAACACCGGGGAGCTGTTTTTT	CASSPPGGRNTGELFF